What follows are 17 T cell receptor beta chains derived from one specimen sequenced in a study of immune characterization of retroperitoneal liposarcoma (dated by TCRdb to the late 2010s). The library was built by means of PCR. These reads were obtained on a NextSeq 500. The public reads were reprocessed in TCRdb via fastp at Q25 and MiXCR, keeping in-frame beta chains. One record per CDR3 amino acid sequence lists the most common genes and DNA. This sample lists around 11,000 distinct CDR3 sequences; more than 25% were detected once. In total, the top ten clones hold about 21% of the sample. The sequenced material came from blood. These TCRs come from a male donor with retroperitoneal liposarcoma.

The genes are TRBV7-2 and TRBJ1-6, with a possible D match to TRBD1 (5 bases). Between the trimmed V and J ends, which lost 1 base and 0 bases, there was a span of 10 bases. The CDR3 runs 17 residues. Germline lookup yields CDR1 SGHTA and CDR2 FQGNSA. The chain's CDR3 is CASSLVWGDSYNSPLHF. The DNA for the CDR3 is TGTGCCAGCAGCTTAGTTTGGGGGGACTCCTATAATTCACCCCTCCACTTT.

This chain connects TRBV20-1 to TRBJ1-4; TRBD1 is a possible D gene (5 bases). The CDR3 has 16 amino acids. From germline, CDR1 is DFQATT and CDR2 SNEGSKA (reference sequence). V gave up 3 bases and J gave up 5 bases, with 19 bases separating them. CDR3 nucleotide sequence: TGCAGTGCTAGTCCGACCGACAGTGCGGAAAATGAAAAACTGTTTTTT. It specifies CSASPTDSAENEKLFF.

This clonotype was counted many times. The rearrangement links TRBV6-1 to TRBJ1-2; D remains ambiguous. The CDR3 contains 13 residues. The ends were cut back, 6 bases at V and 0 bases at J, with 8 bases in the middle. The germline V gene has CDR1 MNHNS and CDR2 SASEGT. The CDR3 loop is CASSPGANYGYTF. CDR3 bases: TGTGCCAGCAGCCCCGGGGCTAACTATGGCTACACCTTC.

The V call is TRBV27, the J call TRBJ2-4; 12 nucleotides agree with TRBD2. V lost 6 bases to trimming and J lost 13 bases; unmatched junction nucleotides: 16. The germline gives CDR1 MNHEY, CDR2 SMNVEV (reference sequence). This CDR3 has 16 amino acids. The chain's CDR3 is CASSPWTSGASNEQYF. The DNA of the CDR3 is TGTGCCAGCAGCCCTTGGACTAGCGGGGCGAGCAATGAGCAGTACTTC.

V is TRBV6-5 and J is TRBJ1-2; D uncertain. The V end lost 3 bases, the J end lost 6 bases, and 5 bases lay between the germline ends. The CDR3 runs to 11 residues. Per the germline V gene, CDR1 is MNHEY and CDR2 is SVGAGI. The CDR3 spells CASSYGNGYTF. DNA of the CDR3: TGTGCCAGCAGTTATGGCAATGGCTACACCTTC.

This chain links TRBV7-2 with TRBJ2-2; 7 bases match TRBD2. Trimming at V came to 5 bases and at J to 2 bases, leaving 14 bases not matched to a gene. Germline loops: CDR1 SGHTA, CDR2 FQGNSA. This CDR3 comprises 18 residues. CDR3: CASSQVIPRDYNTGELFF. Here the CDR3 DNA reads TGTGCCAGCAGCCAAGTTATTCCCCGGGACTACAACACCGGGGAGCTGTTTTTT.

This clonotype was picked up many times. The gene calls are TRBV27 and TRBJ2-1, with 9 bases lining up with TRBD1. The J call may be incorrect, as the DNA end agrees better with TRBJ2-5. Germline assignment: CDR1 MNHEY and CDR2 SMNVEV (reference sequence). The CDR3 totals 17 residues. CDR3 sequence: CASSLIPGTGFQETQYF. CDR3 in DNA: TGTGCCAGCAGTTTAATTCCCGGGACAGGGTTTCAAGAGACCCAGTACTTC.

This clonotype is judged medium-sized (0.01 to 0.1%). The CDR3 sequence: CAITDLNRGFSTDTQYF. CDR3 DNA sequence: TGTGCCATCACTGACCTCAACAGGGGCTTTAGCACAGATACGCAGTATTTT. V and J are TRBV10-3 and TRBJ2-3; 7 bases line up with TRBD1. The V gene end was trimmed by 7 bases and the J gene end by 0 bases; junction bases not matched to a gene: 13. Per germline, CDR1 ENHRY and CDR2 SYGVKD. This CDR3 contains 17 residues.

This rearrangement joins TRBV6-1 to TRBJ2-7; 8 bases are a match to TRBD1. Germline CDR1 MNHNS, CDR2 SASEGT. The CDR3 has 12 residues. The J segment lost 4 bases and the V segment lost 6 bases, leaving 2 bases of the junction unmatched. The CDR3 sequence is CASSNRGYEQYF. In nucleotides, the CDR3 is TGTGCCAGCAGCAACAGGGGGTACGAGCAGTACTTC.

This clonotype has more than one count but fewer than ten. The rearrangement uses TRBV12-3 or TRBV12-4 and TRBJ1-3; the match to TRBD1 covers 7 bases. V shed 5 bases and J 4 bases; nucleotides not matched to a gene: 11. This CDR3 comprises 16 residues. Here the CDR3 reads CASSGPGDSRGNTIYF. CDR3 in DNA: TGTGCCAGCAGTGGCCCCGGGGACAGTCGCGGAAACACCATATATTTT.

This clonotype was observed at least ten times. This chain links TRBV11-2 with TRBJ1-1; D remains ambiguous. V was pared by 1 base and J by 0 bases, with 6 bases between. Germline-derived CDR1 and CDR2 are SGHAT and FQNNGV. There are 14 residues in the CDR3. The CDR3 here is CASSLGQMNTEAFF. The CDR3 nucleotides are TGTGCCAGCAGCTTAGGGCAGATGAACACTGAAGCTTTCTTT.

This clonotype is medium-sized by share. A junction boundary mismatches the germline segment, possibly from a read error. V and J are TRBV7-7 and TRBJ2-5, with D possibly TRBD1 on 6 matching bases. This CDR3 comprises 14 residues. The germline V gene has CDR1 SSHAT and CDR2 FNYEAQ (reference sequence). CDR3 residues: CASSLQQGSGTQYF. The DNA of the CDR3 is TGTGCTAGCAGCTTACAACAGGGAAGCGGGACCCAGTACTTC.

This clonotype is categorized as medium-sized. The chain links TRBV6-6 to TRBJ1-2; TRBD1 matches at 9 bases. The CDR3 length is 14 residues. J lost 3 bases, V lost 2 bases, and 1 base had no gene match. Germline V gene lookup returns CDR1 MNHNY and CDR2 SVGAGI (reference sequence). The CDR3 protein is CASSYGDRDYGYTF. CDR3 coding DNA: TGTGCCAGCAGTTACGGGGACAGGGACTATGGCTACACCTTC.

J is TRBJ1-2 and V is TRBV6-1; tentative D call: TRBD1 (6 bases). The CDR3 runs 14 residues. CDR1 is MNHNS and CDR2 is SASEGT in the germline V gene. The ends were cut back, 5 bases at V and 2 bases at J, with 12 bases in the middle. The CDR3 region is CASSYRTANYGYTF. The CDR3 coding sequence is TGTGCCAGCAGTTATAGGACAGCCAACTATGGCTACACCTTC.

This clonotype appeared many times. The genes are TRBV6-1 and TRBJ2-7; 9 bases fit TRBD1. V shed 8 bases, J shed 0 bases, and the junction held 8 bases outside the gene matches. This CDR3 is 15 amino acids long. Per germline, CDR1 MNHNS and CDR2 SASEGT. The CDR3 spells CASGAGTGISYEQYF. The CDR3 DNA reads TGTGCCAGCGGCGCCGGGACAGGGATCTCCTACGAGCAGTACTTC.

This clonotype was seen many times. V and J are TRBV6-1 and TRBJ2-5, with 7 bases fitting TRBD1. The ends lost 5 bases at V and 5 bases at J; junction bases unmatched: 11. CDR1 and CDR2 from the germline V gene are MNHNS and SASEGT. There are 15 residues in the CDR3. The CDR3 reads CASSFRQGLRETQYF. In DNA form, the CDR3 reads TGTGCCAGCAGTTTCAGACAGGGCTTAAGGGAGACCCAGTACTTC.

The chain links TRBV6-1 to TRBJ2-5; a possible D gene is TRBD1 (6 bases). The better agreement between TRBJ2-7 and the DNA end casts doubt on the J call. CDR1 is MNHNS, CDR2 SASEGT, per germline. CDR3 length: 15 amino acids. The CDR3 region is CASSTKGDAAYEQYF. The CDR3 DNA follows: TGTGCCAGCAGCACCAAGGGGGACGCAGCCTACGAGCAGTACTTC.